Below, 20 T cell receptor beta chains from the same sample are listed, as sequenced in a study of cytomegalovirus exposure and HLA in healthy donors. In the PCR, 60 Vbeta and 13 Jbeta primers were used. Generated by immunoSEQ multiplex PCR, the TCRdb table keeps only in-frame clones and is missing some. The data contain 150,000 to 200,000 clones, 60% to 85% of them singletons. The sample comprised PBMCs. These receptors were taken from a young man in good health and CMV-seronegative.

V gene TRBV28 combines with J gene TRBJ2-3; 7 bases match TRBD1. The V gene's germline CDR1 is MDHEN and CDR2 SYDVKM. V lost 6 bases and J lost 4; bases outside the gene matches: 10. The CDR3 length is 15 residues. As DNA, the CDR3 is TGTGCCAGCAGAACTTCGACAGGGCGGGCAGATACGCAGTATTTT. Its protein is CASRTSTGRADTQYF.

The J gene is TRBJ1-1, the V gene TRBV18; D might be TRBD1 (5 bases). This CDR3 has 16 residues. Trimming stripped 3 bases from V and 4 bases from J, with 18 bases between. Germline V lookup: CDR1 KGHSH, CDR2 LQKENI. CDR3 sequence reads: CASSPGNGGESTEAFF. CDR3 in DNA: TGTGCCAGCTCACCGGGCAATGGGGGGGAAAGCACTGAAGCTTTCTTT.

The rearrangement links TRBV28 to TRBJ2-7; possibly TRBD2 for D (7 bases). CDR1 is MDHEN and CDR2 is SYDVKM in the germline V gene. V was trimmed by 7 bases and J by 7 bases, leaving 20 bases between them. This CDR3 has 14 amino acids. CDR3 in amino acids: CASKGGGTRREQYF. The CDR3 DNA sequence: TGTGCCAGCAAGGGGGGGGGCACTAGGCGGGAGCAGTACTTC.

This chain links TRBV5-1 with TRBJ1-2; 7 bases match TRBD1. This CDR3 has 16 residues. CDR1 and CDR2 (germline): SGHRS, YFSETQ. The V gene end was trimmed by 6 bases and the J gene end by 3 bases; junction bases not matched to a gene: 14. CDR3 sequence: CASNPRGALTDYGYTF. CDR3 DNA sequence: TGCGCCAGCAACCCCAGGGGGGCGCTCACCGACTATGGCTACACCTTC.

This clone was observed a handful of times. The rearrangement links TRBV28 to TRBJ2-5; perhaps TRBD1 as D (6 bases). The J call may be mistaken, given a closer DNA end match to TRBJ2-7. CDR3 length: 16 residues. Germline V gene data show CDR1 as MDHEN and CDR2 as SYDVKM. CDR3 region: CASSFGGSFISYEQYF. As DNA, the CDR3 is TGTGCCAGCAGTTTTGGGGGCAGTTTTATCTCCTACGAGCAGTACTTC.

The CDR3 nucleotides are TGCGCCAGCAGCTTGACTACCGATCTAGCCAAAAACATTCAGTACTTC. This gives the protein CASSLTTDLAKNIQYF. V is TRBV5-1 and J is TRBJ2-4; D remains unclear. The CDR3 spans 16 residues. The germline V gene encodes CDR1 SGHRS and CDR2 YFSETQ. Deletions cut 1 base from V and 0 bases from J, with 11 bases between.

This chain links TRBV6-4 with TRBJ2-1; 11 nucleotides agree with TRBD2. This CDR3 region has 15 residues. The junction had 5 bases not matched to a gene; V was cut back by 6 bases and J by 4 bases. Germline values: CDR1 MRHNA, CDR2 SNTAGT. CDR3 coding DNA: TGTGCCAGCAGCCCCCTAGCGGGGGGTTACAATGAGCAGTTCTTC. The encoded protein is CASSPLAGGYNEQFF.

This clone was found a few times. This chain uses TRBV29-1 with TRBJ1-2, with TRBD1 as a possible D gene (6 bases). Trimming pared 3 bases from V and 4 bases from J, leaving 9 bases between. Germline V gene sequence: CDR1 SQVTM, CDR2 ANQGSEA. The CDR3 has 12 residues. CDR3 in DNA: TGCAGCGTTGAGGGACAATTCTATGGCTACACCTTC. Translating it yields CSVEGQFYGYTF.

V gene TRBV11-2 combines with J gene TRBJ1-5; no reliable D call. The germline gives CDR1 SGHAT, CDR2 FQNNGV. The V end was cut by 5 bases, the J end by 4 bases, with 15 bases between. This CDR3 comprises 15 residues. CDR3 in DNA: TGTGCCAGCAGCCCGGGGATCCTAGCAAATCAGCCCCAGCATTTT. Protein product: CASSPGILANQPQHF.

CDR3 loop: CSVGLSGGNYGYTF. CDR3 in DNA: TGCAGCGTTGGATTGAGCGGGGGAAACTATGGCTACACCTTC. This rearrangement joins TRBV29-1 to TRBJ1-2; D is perhaps TRBD1 (5 bases). CDR1 is SQVTM and CDR2 is ANQGSEA in the germline V gene. This CDR3 is built from 14 residues. V dropped 4 bases and J dropped 2 bases, with 14 bases sitting between them.

The V call is TRBV27, the J call TRBJ1-2; D possibly corresponds to TRBD1 (6 bases). Deletions cut 3 bases from V and 5 bases from J, with 7 bases between. From germline, CDR1 is MNHEY and CDR2 SMNVEV (reference sequence). This CDR3 comprises 12 residues. The CDR3 DNA sequence: TGTGCCAGCAGTTTCCAGGGGTATGGCTACACCTTC. It is translated as CASSFQGYGYTF.

This clone came up a few times. V gene TRBV9 combines with J gene TRBJ2-2, with D perhaps matching TRBD1 (5 bases). Trimming took 3 bases from V and 3 from J, leaving 9 bases between them. Germline V gene data show CDR1 as SGDLS and CDR2 as YYNGEE. This CDR3 comprises 14 residues. CDR3 in amino acids: CASSARVYTGELFF. CDR3 DNA sequence: TGTGCCAGCAGCGCCAGGGTGTACACCGGGGAGCTGTTTTTT.

This clone was found a few times. V and J are TRBV9 and TRBJ2-1, with D perhaps TRBD2 (5 bases). V dropped 0 bases and J dropped 4 bases, with 14 bases sitting between them. CDR3 length equals 16 residues. CDR1 is SGDLS, CDR2 YYNGEE, per germline. The CDR3 loop is CASSVATTGYYNEQFF. DNA of the CDR3: TGTGCCAGCAGCGTAGCTACGACGGGATATTACAATGAGCAGTTCTTC.

With respect to this clone: The same CDR3 can be traced to other DNA sequences in this sample. The rearrangement uses TRBV5-1 and TRBJ1-1; D gene ambiguous. CDR1 SGHRS and CDR2 YFSETQ come from the germline V gene. This CDR3 contains 15 residues. Trimming pared 0 bases from V and 0 bases from J, leaving 9 bases between. As DNA, the CDR3 is TGCGCCAGCAGCTTGGCCCTGGGCCTGAACACTGAAGCTTTCTTT. This encodes CASSLALGLNTEAFF.

This clone has just a few counts. The chain links TRBV30 to TRBJ1-2, with 10 positions matching TRBD1. After removal of 2 bases from V and 8 bases from J, the junction contained 5 bases not matched to a gene. Germline-derived CDR1 and CDR2 are GTSNPN and SVGIG (reference sequence). This CDR3 region has 13 residues. The CDR3 DNA reads as TGTGCCTGGAGTAGAGGACAGGGGGGAGGCTACACCTTC. Its protein is CAWSRGQGGGYTF.

The CDR3 is CASSRTGFNAEAFF. The CDR3 DNA is TGTGCCAGCAGTCGGACAGGGTTCAACGCTGAAGCTTTCTTT. The J gene is TRBJ1-1, the V gene TRBV6-5; 8 nucleotides line up with TRBD1. V shed 5 bases, J shed 6 bases, and the junction held 8 bases outside the gene matches. Germline V gene data show CDR1 as MNHEY and CDR2 as SVGAGI. The CDR3 covers 14 residues.

The chain uses TRBV27 and TRBJ1-1; D gene unclear. The germline gives CDR1 MNHEY, CDR2 SMNVEV (reference sequence). V shed 2 bases and J shed 3 bases, with 7 bases lying between them. This CDR3 is 13 amino acids long. CDR3 bases: TGTGCCAGCAGTTTACCCGGGGACACTGAAGCTTTCTTT. Residues: CASSLPGDTEAFF.

The gene calls are TRBV28 and TRBJ1-1; possible D gene TRBD1, 6 bases. V dropped 5 bases and J dropped 1 base, with 8 bases sitting between them. The CDR3 consists of 13 residues. Germline-derived CDR1 and CDR2 are MDHEN and SYDVKM. The CDR3 DNA is TGTGCCAGCAGTACACAGGGGAACACTGAAGCTTTCTTT. It is translated as CASSTQGNTEAFF.

The gene calls are TRBV4-1 and TRBJ1-1; 11 positions agree with TRBD1. CDR1 is MGHRA and CDR2 is YSYEKL in the germline V gene. Losses at the gene ends were 5 bases for V and 4 bases for J; bases not matched to a gene: 6. The CDR3 length is 15 residues. In DNA form, the CDR3 reads TGCGCCAGCAGCTTCACCGGGACAGGGGGCACTGAAGCTTTCTTT. Translated, it gives CASSFTGTGGTEAFF.

V is TRBV5-8 and J is TRBJ1-4; 9 nucleotides agree with TRBD1. Germline trimming cut 6 bases from V and 8 bases from J; bases unmatched to any gene: 11. Germline V gene sequence: CDR1 SGHTS, CDR2 YDEGEE. The CDR3 is made up of 15 amino acids. CDR3 in amino acids: CASNHGGQGGEKLFF. The DNA for the CDR3 is TGTGCCAGCAATCACGGGGGACAGGGAGGAGAAAAACTGTTTTTT.